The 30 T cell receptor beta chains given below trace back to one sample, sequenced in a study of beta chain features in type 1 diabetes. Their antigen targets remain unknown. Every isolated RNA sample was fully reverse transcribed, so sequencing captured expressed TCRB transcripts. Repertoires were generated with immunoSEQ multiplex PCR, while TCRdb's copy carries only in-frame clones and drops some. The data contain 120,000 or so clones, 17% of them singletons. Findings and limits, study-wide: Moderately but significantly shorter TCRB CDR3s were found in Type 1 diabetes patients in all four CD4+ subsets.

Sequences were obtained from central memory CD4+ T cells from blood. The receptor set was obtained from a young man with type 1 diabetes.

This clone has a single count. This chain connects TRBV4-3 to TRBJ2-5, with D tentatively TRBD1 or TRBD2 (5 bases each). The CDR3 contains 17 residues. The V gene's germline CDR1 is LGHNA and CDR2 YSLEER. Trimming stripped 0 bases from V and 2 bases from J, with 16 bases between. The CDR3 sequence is CASSQDTWLEGQETQYF. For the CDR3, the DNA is TGCGCCAGCAGCCAAGATACATGGTTAGAGGGGCAAGAGACCCAGTACTTC.

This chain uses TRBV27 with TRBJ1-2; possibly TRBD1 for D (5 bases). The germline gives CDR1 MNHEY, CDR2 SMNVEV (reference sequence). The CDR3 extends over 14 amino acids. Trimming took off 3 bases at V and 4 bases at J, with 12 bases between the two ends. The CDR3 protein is CASSFSREVYGYTF. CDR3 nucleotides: TGTGCCAGCAGTTTCTCCAGGGAAGTCTATGGCTACACCTTC.

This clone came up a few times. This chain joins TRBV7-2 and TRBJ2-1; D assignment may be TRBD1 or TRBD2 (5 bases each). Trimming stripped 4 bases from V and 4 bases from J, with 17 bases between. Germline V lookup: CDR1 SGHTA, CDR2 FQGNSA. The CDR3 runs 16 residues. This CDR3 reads CASSYSGTSGYNEQFF. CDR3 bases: TGTGCCAGCAGCTACTCCGGGACCTCCGGATACAATGAGCAGTTCTTC. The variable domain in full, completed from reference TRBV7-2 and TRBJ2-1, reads GAGVSQSPSNKVTEKGKDVELRCDPISGHTALYWYRQSLGQGLEFLIYFQGNSAPDKSGLPSDRFSAERTGGSVSTLTIQRTQQEDSAVYLCASSYSGTSGYNEQFFGPGTRLTVL.

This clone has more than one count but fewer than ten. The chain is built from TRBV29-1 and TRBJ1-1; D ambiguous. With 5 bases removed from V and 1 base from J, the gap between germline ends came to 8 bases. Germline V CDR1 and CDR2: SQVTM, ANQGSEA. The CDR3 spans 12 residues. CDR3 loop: CSVSFRNTEAFF. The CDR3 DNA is TGCAGCGTTTCCTTTAGGAACACTGAAGCTTTCTTT. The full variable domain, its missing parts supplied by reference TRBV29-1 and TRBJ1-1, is SAVISQKPSRDICQRGTSLTIQCQVDSQVTMMFWYRQQPGQSLTLIATANQGSEATYESGFVIDKFPISRPNLTFSTLTVSNMSPEDSSIYLCSVSFRNTEAFFGQGTRLTVV.

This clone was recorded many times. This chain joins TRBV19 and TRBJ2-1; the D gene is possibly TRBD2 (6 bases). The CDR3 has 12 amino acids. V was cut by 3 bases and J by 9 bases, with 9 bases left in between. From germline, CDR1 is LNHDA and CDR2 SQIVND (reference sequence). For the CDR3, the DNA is TGTGCCAGTAGTATTTGGGGAGGTGAGCAGTTCTTC. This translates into CASSIWGGEQFF.

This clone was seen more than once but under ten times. The CDR3 sequence is CASSVEILAEDTQYF. CDR3 coding DNA: TGTGCCAGCAGCGTAGAAATCCTAGCTGAAGATACGCAGTATTTT. The gene calls are TRBV9 and TRBJ2-3; the D gene is possibly TRBD2 (5 bases). The CDR3 extends over 15 amino acids. Germline CDR1 reads SGDLS; CDR2 reads YYNGEE. V was pared by 0 bases and J by 5 bases, with 13 bases between.

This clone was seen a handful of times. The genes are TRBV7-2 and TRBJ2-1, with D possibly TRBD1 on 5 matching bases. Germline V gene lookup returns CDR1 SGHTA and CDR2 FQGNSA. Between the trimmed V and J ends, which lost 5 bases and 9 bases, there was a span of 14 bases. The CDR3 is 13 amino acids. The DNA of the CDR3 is TGTGCCAGCAGCCCAAACACAGGTGGTGAGCAGTTCTTC. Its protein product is CASSPNTGGEQFF.

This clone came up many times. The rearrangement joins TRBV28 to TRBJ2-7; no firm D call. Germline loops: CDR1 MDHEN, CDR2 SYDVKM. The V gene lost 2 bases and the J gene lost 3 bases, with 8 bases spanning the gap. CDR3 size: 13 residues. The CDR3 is CASSLGAGYEQYF. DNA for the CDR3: TGTGCCAGCAGTTTAGGAGCAGGCTACGAGCAGTACTTC. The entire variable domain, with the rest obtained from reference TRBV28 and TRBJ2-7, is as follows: DVKVTQSSRYLVKRTGEKVFLECVQDMDHENMFWYRQDPGLGLRLIYFSYDVKMKEKGDIPEGYSVSREKKERFSLILESASTNQTSMYLCASSLGAGYEQYFGPGTRLTVT.

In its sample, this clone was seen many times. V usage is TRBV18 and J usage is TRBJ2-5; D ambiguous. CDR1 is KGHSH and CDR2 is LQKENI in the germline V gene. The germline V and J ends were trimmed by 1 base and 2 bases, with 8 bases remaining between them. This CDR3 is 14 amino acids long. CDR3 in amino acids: CASSPLELQETQYF. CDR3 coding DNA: TGTGCCAGCTCACCACTGGAACTACAAGAGACCCAGTACTTC.

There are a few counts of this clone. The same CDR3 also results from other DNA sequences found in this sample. The CDR3 DNA follows: TGTGCCAGCAGCTTAGTTCCTAGCGGGAGAGGTTACAATGAGCAGTTCTTC. Translated, it gives CASSLVPSGRGYNEQFF. The V gene is TRBV13, the J gene TRBJ2-1, with 10 bases fitting TRBD2. The trim removed 1 base at V and 4 bases at J, leaving 7 bases unmatched. This CDR3 is built from 17 residues. CDR1 PRHDT and CDR2 FYEKMQ come from the germline V gene (reference sequence).

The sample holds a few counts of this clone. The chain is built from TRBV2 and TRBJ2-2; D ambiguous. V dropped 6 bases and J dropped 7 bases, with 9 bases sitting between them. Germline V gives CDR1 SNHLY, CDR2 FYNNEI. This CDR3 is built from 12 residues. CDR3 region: CASRSGDGELFF. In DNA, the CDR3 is TGTGCCAGCAGAAGTGGGGACGGGGAGCTGTTTTTT.

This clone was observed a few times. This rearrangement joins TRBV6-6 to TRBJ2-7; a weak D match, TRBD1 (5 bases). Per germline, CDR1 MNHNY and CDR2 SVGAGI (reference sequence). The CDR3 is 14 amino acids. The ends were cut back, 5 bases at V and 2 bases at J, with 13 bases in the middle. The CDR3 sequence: CASSPRQQAYEQYF. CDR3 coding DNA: TGTGCCAGCAGTCCCCGACAGCAAGCCTACGAGCAGTACTTC.

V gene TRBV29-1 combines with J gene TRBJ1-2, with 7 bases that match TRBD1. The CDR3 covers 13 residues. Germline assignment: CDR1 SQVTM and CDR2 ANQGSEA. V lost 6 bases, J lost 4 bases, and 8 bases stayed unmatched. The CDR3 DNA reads TGCAGCGTGGGCCCGGCAGGGGGCTATGGCTACACCTTC. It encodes CSVGPAGGYGYTF.

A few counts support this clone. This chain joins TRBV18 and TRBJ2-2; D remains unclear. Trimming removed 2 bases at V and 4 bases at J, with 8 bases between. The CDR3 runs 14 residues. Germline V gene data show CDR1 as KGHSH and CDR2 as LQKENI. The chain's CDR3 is CASSPRTPTGELFF. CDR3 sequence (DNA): TGTGCCAGCTCACCAAGAACTCCCACCGGGGAGCTGTTTTTT.

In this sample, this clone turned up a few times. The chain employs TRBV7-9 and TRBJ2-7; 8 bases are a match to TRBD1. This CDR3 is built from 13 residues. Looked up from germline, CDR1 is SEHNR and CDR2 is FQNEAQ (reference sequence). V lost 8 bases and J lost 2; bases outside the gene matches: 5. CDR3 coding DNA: TGTGCCAGCGGAAGACAGGGGCCCTACGAGCAGTACTTC. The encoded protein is CASGRQGPYEQYF.

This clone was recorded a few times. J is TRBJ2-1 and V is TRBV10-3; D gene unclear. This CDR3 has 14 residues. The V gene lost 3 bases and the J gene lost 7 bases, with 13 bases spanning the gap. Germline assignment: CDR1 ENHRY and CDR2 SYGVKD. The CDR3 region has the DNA TGTGCCATCAGTGAAGGGCAGGTGGGGAATGAGCAGTTCTTC. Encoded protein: CAISEGQVGNEQFF.

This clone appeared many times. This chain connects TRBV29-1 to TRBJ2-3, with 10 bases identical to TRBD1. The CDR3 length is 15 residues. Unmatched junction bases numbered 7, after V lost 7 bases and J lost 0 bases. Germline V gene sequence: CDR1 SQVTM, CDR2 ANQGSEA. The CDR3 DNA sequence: TGCAGCGCTACCAGGGACAGGGGAAGCACAGATACGCAGTATTTT. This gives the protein CSATRDRGSTDTQYF.

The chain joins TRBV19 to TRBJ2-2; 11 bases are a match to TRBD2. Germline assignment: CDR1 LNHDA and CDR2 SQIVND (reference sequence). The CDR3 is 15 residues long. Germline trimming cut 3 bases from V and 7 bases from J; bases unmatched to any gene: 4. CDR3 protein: CASSITSGRGGELFF. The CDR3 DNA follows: TGTGCCAGTAGTATTACTAGCGGGAGAGGCGGGGAGCTGTTTTTT.

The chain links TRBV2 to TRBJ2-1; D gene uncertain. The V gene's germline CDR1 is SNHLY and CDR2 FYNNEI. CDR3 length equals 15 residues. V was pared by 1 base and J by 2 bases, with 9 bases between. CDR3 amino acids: CASSEDPPTYNEQFF. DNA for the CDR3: TGTGCCAGCAGTGAAGACCCACCAACCTACAATGAGCAGTTCTTC.

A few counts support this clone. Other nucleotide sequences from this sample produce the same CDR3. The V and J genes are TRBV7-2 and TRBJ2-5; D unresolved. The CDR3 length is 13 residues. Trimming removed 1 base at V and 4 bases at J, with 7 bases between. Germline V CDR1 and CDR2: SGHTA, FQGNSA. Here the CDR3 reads CASSLVQRETQYF. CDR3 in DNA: TGTGCCAGCAGCTTAGTTCAGAGAGAGACCCAGTACTTC.

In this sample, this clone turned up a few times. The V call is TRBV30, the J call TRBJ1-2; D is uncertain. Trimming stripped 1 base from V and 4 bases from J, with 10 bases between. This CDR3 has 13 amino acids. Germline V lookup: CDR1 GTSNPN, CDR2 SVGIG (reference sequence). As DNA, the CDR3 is TGTGCCTGGAGTGGGGCCAACTTCTATGGCTACACCTTC. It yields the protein CAWSGANFYGYTF.

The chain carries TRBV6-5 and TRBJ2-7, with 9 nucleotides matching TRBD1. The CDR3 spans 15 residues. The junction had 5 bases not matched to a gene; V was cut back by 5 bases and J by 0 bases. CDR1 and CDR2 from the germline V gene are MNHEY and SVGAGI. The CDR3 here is CASSLRTGASYEQYF. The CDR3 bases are TGTGCCAGCAGTCTACGGACAGGGGCCTCCTACGAGCAGTACTTC.

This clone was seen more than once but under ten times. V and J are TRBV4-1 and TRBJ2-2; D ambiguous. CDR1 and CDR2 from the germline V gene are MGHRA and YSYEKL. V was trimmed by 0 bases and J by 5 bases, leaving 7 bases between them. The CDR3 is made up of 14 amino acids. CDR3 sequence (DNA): TGCGCCAGCAGCCAAGATAGCTGGACCGGGGAGCTGTTTTTT. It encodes CASSQDSWTGELFF.

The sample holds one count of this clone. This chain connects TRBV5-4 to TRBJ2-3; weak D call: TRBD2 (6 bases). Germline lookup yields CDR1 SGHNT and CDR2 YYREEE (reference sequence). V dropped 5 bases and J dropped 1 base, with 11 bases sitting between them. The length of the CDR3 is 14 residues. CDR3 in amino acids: CASSVRLGTDTQYF. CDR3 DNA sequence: TGTGCCAGCAGTGTACGACTAGGCACAGATACGCAGTATTTT.

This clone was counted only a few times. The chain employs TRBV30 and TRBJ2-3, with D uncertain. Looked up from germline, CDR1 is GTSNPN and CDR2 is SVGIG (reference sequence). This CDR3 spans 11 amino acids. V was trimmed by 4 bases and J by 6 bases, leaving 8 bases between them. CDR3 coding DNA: TGTGCCTGGACGCTTGGGGATACGCAGTATTTT. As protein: CAWTLGDTQYF.

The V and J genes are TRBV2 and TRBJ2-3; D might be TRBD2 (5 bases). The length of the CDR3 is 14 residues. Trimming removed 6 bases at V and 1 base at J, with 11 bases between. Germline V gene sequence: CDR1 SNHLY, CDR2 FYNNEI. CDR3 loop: CASREGAGTDTQYF. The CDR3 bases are TGTGCCAGCAGAGAGGGTGCGGGCACAGATACGCAGTATTTT.

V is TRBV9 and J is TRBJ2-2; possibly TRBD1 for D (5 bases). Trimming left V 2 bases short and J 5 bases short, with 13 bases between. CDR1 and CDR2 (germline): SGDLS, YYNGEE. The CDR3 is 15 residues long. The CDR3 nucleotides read TGTGCCAGCAGCGTTGAAGGGGCGCGAACCGGGGAGCTGTTTTTT. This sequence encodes CASSVEGARTGELFF.

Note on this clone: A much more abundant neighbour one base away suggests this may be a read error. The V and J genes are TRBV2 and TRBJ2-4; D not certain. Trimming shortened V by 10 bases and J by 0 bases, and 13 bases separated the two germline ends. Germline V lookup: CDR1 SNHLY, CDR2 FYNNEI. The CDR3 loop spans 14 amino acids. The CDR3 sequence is CATRNGSAKNIQYF. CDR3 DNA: TGTGCCACCCGGAACGGCTCAGCCAAAAACATTCAGTACTTC. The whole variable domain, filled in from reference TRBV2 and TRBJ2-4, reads EPEVTQTPSHQVTQMGQEVILRCVPISNHLYFYWYRQILGQKVEFLVSFYNNEISEKSEIFDDQFSVERPDGSNFTLKIRSTKLEDSAMYFCATRNGSAKNIQYFGAGTRLSVL.

The CDR3: CASSLLGHWQETQYF. CDR3 nucleotides: TGCGCCAGCAGCTTGTTGGGGCATTGGCAAGAGACCCAGTACTTC. The gene calls are TRBV5-1 and TRBJ2-5, with a possible D match to TRBD1 (5 bases). V lost 1 base to trimming and J lost 2 bases, with 12 bases between them. CDR1 is SGHRS and CDR2 is YFSETQ in the germline V gene. The CDR3 consists of 15 residues.

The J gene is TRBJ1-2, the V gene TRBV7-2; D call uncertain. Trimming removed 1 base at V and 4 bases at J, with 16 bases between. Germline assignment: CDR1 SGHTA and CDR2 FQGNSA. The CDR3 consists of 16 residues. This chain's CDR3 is CASSLGPQLAAYGYTF. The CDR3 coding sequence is TGTGCCAGCAGCTTAGGGCCTCAGTTAGCAGCCTATGGCTACACCTTC.